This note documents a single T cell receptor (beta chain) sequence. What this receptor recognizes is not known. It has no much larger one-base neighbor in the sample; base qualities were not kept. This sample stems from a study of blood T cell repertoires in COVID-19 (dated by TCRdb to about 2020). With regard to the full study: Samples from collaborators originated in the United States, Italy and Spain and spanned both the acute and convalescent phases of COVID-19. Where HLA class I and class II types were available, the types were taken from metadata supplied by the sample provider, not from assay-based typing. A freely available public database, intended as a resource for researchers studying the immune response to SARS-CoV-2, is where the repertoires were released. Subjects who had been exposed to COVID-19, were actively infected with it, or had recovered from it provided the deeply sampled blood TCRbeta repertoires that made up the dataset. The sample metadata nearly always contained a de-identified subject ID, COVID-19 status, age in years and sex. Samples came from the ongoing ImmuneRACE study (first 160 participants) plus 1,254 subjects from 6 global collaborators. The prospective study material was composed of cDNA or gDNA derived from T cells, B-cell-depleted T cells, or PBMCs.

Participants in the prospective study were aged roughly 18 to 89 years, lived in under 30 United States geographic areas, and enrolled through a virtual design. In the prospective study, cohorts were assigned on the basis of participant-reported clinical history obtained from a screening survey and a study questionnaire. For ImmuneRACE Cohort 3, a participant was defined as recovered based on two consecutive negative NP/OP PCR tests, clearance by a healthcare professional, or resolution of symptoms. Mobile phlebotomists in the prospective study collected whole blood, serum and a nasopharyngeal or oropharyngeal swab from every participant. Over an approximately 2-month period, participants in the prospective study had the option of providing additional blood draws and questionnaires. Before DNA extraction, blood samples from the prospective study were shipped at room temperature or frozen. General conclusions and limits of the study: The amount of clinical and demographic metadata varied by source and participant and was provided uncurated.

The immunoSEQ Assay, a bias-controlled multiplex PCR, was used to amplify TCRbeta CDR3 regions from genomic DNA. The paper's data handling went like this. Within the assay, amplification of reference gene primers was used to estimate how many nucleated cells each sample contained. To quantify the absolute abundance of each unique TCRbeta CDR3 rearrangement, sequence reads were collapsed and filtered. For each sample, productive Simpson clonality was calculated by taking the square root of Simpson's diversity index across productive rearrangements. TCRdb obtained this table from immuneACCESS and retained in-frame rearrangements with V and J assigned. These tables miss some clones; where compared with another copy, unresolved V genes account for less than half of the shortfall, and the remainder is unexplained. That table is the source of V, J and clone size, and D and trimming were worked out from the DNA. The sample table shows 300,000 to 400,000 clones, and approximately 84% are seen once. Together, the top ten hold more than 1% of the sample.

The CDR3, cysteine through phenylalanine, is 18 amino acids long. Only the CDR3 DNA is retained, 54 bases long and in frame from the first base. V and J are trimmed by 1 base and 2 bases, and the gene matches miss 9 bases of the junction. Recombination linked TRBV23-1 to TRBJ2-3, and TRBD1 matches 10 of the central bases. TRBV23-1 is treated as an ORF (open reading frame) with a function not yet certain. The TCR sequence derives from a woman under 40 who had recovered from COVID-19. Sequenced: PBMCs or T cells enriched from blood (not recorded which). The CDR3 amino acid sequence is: CASSQFMGTGASTDTQYF. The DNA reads TGCGCCAGCAGTCAATTTATGGGGACAGGGGCTTCCACAGATACGCAGTATTTT.